A selection of T cell receptor beta chains follows, all from one sample in a study of T cells in Graves' hyperthyroidism and ophthalmopathy. TCRdb recomputed calls from the multiplex PCR reads with MiXCR, one row per CDR3 protein. The sample contains approximately 510,000 distinct CDR3 sequences, around 21% of which appear only once. Sequencing was performed on blood. Receptor source: a man in his late teens or twenties with Graves' hyperthyroidism. CDR3s include the opening cysteine and the closing phenylalanine or tryptophan. D genes are given only for firm matches. Only some rows state a clone size, as once, few, many or a class for expanded clones.

CDR3,J,V,size,D
CASSPPQGETQYF,TRBJ2-5,TRBV13,many,-
CASRKGLNSNQPQHF,TRBJ1-5,TRBV19,few,-
CASSATTGVGNTIYF,TRBJ1-3,TRBV9,few,TRBD1
CSVGVDTEAFF,TRBJ1-1,TRBV29-1,many,-
CASSLVLGTGELFF,TRBJ2-2,TRBV3-1,few,-
CASIPRRGAGGGYTF,TRBJ1-2,TRBV28,many,TRBD1
CASSIGGTDTQYF,TRBJ2-3,TRBV19,-,-
CASSYGTGMSGYTF,TRBJ1-2,TRBV6-5,many,TRBD1
CASSLRQGMSEAFF,TRBJ1-1,TRBV12-3/TRBV12-4,many,TRBD1
CASSLGLALETQYF,TRBJ2-5,TRBV12-3/TRBV12-4,many,-
CAISGESRETQYF,TRBJ2-5,TRBV10-3,many,-
CASSEVWTDEAFF,TRBJ1-1,TRBV6-1,many,-
CASSLWGGDRNTEAFF,TRBJ1-1,TRBV28,many,TRBD1
CASSQVAGGTGELFF,TRBJ2-2,TRBV4-1,many,TRBD2
CATRKGGHQPQHF,TRBJ1-5,TRBV19,many,-
CASSLISARNSPLHF,TRBJ1-6,TRBV28,-,-
CASTAKYEQYF,TRBJ2-7,TRBV7-9,many,-
CASSLVPFQETQYF,TRBJ2-5,TRBV12-3/TRBV12-4,once,-
CASSEPGRANTEAFF,TRBJ1-1,TRBV6-1,-,-
CASKGEMNTEAFF,TRBJ1-1,TRBV28,many,-
CASSGLQAQETQYF,TRBJ2-5,TRBV2,-,-
CASLRTGLDYGYTF,TRBJ1-2,TRBV6-5,many,TRBD1
CASSLDLSGTADTEAFF,TRBJ1-1,TRBV11-2,few,-
CASSYDVQVPTGELFF,TRBJ2-2,TRBV6-5,many,-
CASSYGREQYF,TRBJ2-7,TRBV12-3/TRBV12-4,many,-
CASHGPNQPQHF,TRBJ1-5,TRBV2,few,-
CASSEARMSYEQYF,TRBJ2-7,TRBV6-1,many,-
CAWSAYSNQPQHF,TRBJ1-5,TRBV30,few,-
CASRPNQVRPAAPEAFF,TRBJ1-1,TRBV19,-,-
CSAMAPGRSNQPQHF,TRBJ1-5,TRBV20-1,many,-
CASSLPGQRNGYTF,TRBJ1-2,TRBV28,many,-
CASSKDVGQNTEAFF,TRBJ1-1,TRBV5-1,many,-
CASTKGRYGYTF,TRBJ1-2,TRBV6-1,-,-